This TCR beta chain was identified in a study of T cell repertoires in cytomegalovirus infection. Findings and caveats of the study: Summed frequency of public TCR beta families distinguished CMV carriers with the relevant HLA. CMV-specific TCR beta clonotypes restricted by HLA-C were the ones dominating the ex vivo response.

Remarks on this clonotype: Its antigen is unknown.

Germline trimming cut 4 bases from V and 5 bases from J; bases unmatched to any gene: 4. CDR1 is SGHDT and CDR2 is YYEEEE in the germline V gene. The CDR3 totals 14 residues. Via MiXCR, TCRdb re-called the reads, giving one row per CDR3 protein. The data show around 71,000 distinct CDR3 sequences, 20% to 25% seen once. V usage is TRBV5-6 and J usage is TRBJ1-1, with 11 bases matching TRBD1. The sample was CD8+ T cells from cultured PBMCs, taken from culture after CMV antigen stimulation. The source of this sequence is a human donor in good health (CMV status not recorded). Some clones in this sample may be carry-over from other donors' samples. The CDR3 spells CASSVGTGGTEAFF. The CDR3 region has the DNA TGTGCCAGCAGCGTTGGGACAGGGGGGACTGAAGCTTTCTTT.